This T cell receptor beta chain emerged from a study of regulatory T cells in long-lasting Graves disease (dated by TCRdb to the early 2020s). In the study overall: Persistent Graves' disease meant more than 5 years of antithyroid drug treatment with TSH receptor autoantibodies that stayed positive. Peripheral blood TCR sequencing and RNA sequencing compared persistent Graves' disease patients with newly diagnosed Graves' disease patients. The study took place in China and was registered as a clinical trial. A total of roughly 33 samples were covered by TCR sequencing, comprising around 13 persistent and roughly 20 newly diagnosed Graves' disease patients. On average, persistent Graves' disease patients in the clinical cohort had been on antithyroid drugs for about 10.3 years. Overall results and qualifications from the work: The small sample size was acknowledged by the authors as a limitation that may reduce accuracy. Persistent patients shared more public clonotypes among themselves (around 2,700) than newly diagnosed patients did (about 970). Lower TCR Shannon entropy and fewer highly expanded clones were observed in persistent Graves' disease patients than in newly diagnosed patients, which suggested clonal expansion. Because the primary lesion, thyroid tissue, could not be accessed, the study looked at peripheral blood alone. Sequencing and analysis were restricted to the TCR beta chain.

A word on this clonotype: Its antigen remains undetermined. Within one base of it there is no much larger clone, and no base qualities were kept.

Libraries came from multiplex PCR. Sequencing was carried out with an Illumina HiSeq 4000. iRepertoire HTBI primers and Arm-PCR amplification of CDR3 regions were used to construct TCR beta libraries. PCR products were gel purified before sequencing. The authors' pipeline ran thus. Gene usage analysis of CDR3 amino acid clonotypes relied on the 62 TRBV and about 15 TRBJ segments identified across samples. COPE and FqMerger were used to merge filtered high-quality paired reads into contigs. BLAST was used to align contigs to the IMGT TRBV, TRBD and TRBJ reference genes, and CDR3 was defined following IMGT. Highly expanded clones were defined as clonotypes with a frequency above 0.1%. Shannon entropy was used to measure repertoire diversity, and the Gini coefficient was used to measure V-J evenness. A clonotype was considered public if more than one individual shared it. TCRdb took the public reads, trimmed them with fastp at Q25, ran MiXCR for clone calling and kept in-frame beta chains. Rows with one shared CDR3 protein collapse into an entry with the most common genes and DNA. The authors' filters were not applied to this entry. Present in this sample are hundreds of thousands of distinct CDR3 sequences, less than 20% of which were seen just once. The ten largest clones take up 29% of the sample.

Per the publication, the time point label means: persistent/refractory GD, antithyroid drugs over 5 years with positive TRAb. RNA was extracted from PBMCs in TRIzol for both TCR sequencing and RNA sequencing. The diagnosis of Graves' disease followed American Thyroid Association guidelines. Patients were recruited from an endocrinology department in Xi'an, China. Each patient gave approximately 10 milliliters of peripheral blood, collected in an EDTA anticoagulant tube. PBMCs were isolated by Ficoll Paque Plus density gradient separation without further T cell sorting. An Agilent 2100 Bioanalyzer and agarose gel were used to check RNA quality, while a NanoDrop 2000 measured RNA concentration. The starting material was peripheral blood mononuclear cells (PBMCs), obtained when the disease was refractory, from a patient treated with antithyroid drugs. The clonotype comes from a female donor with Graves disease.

The CDR3 reads as follows: CASTQGAQGFRNTEAFF. The nucleotide sequence is TGTGCCAGTACCCAGGGCGCACAGGGATTTAGGAACACTGAAGCTTTCTTT. This receptor chain uses TRBV19 and TRBJ1-1; TRBD1 is perhaps the D gene, given 6 matching bases. CDR1 and CDR2 are read off the germline V gene (reference sequence) as LNHDA and SQIVND. The CDR3 numbers 17 residues from cysteine through phenylalanine. The sequence is cut down to CDR3 DNA, 51 bases in frame from base 1. V is clipped by 7 bases and J by 1 base, and the sequence between their germline boundaries is 22 bases long.